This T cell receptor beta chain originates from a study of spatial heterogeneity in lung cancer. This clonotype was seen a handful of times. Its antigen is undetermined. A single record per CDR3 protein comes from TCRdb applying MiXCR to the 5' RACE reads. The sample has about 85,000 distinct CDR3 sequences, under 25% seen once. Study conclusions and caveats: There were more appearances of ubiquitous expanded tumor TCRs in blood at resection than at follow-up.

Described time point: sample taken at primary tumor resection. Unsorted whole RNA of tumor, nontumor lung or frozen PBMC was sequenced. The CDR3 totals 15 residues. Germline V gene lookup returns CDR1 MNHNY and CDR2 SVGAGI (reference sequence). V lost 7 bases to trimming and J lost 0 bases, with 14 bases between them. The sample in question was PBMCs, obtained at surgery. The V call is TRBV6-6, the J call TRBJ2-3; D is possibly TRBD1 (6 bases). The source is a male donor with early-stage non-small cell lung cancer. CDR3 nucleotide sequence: TGTGCCAGCACTCCCGTGGGGGCTAGCACAGATACGCAGTATTTT. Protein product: CASTPVGASTDTQYF.